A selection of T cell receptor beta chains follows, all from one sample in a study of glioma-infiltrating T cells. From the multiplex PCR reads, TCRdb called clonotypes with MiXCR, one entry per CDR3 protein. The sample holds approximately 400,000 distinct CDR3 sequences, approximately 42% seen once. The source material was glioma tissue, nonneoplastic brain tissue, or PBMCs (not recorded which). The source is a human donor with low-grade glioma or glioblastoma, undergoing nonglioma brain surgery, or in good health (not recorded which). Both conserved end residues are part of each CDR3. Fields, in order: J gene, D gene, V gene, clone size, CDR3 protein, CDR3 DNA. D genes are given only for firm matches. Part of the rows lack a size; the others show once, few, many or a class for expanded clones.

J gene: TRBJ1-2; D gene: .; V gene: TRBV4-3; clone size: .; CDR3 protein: CASSQDRRAFNYGYTF; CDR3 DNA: TGCGCCAGCAGCCAAGATCGCAGGGCTTTTAACTATGGCTACACCTTC
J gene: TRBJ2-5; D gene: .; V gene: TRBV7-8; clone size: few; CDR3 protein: CASSLGVQGETQYF; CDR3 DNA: TGTGCCAGCAGCTTAGGTGTCCAGGGGGAGACCCAGTACTTC
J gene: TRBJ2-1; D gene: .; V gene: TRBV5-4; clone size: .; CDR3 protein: CASSLIVGAYNEQFF; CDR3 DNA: TGTGCCAGCAGCTTGATAGTAGGGGCCTACAATGAGCAGTTCTTC
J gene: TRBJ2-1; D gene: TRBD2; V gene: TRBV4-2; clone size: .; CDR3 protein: CASSQAGLAGYNEQFF; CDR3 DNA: TGTGCCAGCAGCCAGGCGGGACTAGCGGGGTACAATGAGCAGTTCTTC
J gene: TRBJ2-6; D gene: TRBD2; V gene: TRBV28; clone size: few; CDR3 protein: CASSYGGNVLTF; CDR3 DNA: TGTGCCAGCAGTTACGGGGGGAACGTCCTGACTTTC
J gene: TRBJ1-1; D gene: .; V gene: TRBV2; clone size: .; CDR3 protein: CASSWAPNTEAFF; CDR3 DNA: TGTGCCAGCAGTTGGGCTCCGAACACTGAAGCTTTCTTT
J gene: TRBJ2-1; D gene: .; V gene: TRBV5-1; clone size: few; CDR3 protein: CASSLFLAENEQFF; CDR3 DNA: TGCGCCAGCAGCTTGTTTTTAGCGGAAAATGAGCAGTTCTTC
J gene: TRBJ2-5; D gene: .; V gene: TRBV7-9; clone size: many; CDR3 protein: CASSSPGRETQYF; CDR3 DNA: TGTGCCAGCAGCTCCCCGGGACGCGAGACCCAGTACTTC
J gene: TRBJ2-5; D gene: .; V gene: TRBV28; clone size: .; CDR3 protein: CASSPPLDRLEDF; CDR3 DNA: TGTGCCAGCAGTCCCCCCCTCGACCGTTTGGAGGACTTC
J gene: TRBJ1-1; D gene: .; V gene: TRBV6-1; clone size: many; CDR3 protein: CASSSWTRPMGAFF; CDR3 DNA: TGTGCCAGCAGTTCGTGGACACGACCCATGGGAGCTTTCTTT
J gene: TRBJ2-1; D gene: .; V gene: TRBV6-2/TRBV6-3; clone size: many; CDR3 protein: CASFDYNEQFF; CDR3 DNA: TGTGCCAGCTTCGACTACAATGAGCAGTTCTTC
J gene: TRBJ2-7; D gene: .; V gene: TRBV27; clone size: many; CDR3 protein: CASSPFTASYEQYF; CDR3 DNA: TGTGCCAGCAGTCCCTTTACCGCCTCCTACGAGCAGTACTTC
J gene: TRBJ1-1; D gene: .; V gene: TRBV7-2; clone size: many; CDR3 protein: CASSLVVSNTEAFF; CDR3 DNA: TGTGCCAGCAGCTTAGTAGTGAGTAACACTGAAGCTTTCTTT
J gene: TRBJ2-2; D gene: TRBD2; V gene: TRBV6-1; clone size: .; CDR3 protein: CASSFLAGEYTGELFF; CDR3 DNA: TGTGCCAGCAGTTTCCTAGCGGGAGAATACACCGGGGAGCTGTTTTTT
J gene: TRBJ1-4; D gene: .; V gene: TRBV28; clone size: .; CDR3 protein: CACSYLESGGYEKLFF; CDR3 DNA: TGTGCCTGCAGCTACCTCGAAAGCGGGGGGTATGAAAAACTGTTTTTT
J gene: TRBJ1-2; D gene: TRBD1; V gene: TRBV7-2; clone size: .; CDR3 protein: CASSLDREIHGYTF; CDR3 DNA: TGTGCCAGCAGCTTGGACAGGGAGATCCATGGCTACACCTTC
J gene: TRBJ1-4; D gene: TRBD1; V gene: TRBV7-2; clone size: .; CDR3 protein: CASSFNHRPGGEKLFF; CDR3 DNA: TGTGCCAGCAGCTTTAACCACAGGCCAGGGGGTGAAAAACTGTTTTTT
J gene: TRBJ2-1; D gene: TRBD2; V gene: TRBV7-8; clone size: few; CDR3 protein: CASSLQSGSLLSEQFF; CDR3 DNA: TGTGCCAGCAGCTTACAGAGCGGGAGTCTTCTAAGTGAGCAGTTCTTC
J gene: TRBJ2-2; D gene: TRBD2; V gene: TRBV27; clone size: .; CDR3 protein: CASSRAGLATSGELFF; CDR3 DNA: TGTGCCAGCAGCCGGGCGGGACTAGCTACCTCCGGGGAGCTGTTTTTT
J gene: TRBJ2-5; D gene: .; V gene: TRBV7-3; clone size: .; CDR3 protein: CASSSFEGVTQYF; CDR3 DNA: TGTGCCAGCAGCTCCTTCGAGGGGGTGACCCAGTACTTC
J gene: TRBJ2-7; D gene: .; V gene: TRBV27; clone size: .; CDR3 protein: CASSVGSGASYEQYF; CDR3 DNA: TGTGCCAGCAGCGTAGGTAGCGGAGCCTCCTACGAGCAGTACTTC
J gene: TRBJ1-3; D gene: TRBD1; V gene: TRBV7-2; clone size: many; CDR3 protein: CASSLGTGGTLGNTIYF; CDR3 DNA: TGTGCCAGCAGCTTAGGGACAGGAGGGACTCTTGGAAACACCATATATTTT
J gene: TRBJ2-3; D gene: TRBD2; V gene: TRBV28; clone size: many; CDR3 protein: CASTQIAGGTDTQYF; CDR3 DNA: TGTGCCAGCACCCAGATAGCGGGAGGCACAGATACGCAGTATTTT
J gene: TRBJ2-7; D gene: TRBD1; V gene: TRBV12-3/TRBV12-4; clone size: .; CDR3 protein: CASRPGTVSYEQYF; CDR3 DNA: TGTGCCAGCAGACCCGGGACAGTCTCCTACGAGCAGTACTTC
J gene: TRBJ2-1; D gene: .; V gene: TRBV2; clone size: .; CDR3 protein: CASSSGLRIEQFF; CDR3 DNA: TGTGCCAGCAGTTCGGGACTGCGAATTGAGCAGTTCTTC